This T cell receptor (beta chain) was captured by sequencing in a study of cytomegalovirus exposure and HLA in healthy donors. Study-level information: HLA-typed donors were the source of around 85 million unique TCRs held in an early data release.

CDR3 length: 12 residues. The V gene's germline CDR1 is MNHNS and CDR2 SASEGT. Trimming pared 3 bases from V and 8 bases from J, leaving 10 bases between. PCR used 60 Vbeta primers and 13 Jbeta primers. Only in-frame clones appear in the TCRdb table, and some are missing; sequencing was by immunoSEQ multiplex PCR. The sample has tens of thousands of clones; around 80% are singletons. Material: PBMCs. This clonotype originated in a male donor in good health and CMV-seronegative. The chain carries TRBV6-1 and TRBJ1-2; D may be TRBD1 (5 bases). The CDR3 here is CASSETVRGYTF. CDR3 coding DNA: TGTGCCAGCAGTGAGACAGTGAGAGGCTACACCTTC.